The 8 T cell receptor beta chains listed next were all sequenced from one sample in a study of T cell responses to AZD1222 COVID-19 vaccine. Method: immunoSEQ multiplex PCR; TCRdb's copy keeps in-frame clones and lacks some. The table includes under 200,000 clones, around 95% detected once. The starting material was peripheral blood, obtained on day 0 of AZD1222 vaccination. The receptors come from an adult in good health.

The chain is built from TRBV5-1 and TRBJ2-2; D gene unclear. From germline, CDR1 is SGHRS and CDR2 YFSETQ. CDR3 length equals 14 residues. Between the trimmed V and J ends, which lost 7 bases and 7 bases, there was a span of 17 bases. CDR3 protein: CASRSGPTDGELFF. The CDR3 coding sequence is TGCGCCAGCCGCTCCGGCCCGACTGACGGGGAGCTGTTTTTT.

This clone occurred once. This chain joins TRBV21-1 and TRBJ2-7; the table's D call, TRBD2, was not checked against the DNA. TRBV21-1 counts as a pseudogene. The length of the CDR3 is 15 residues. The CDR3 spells CASRTGTSGRGEQYF. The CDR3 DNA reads TGTGCCAGCAGAACGGGGACTAGCGGGAGAGGGGAGCAGTACTTC.

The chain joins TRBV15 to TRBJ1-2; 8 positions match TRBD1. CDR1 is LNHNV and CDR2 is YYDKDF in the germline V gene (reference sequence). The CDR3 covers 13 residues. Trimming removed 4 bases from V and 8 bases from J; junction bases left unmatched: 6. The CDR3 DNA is TGTGCCACCAGCATAGACAGGGGAGCCGGCTACACCTTC. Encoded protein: CATSIDRGAGYTF.

DNA of the CDR3: TGCAGCGTTGGGACGGTCGAGCAGTACTTC. Amino acid sequence: CSVGTVEQYF. The chain joins TRBV29-1 to TRBJ2-7; D unresolved. Deletions cut 4 bases from V and 6 bases from J, with 7 bases between. The CDR3 extends over 10 amino acids. CDR1 and CDR2 (germline): SQVTM, ANQGSEA.

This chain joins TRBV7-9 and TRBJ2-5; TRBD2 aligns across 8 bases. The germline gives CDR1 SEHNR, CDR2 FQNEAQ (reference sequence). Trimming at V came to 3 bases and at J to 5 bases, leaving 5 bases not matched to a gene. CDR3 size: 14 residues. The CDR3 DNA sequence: TGTGCCAGCAGCTTTGGCGGGAGGAGGGAGACCCAGTACTTC. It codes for CASSFGGRRETQYF.

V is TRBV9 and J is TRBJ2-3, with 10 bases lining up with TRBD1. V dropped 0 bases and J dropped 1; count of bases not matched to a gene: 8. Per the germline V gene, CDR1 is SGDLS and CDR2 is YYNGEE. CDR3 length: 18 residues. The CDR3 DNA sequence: TGTGCCAGCAGCGTAGGGCTGGACAGGGGGGAAGGCACAGATACGCAGTATTTT. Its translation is CASSVGLDRGEGTDTQYF.

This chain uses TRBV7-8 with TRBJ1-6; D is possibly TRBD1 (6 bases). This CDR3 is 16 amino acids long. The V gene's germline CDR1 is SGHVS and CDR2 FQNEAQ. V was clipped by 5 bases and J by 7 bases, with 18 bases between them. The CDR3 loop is CASSGTGTNPNSPLHF. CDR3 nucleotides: TGTGCCAGCAGCGGTACAGGGACGAATCCCAATTCACCCCTCCACTTT.

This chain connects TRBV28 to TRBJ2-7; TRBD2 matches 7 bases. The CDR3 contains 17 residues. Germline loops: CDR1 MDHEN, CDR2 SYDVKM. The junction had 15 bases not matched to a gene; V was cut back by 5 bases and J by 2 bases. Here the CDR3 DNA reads TGTGCCAGCAGTGTGGATAGCGGGCCTAATCCCACCTACGAGCAGTACTTC. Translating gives CASSVDSGPNPTYEQYF.